This TCR beta chain originates from a study of graft-versus-host responses after intestinal transplantation. The table lists this clone with a count of one. Its cognate antigen is unknown. Profiling relied on immunoSEQ multiplex PCR, and the TCRdb table lists in-frame clones only, not all of them. In the table there are approximately 110,000 clones, about 92% of which are singletons. Germline assignment: CDR1 MNHNS and CDR2 SASEGT. V was clipped by 4 bases and J by 7 bases; unmatched bases: 12. This CDR3 region has 15 residues. V usage is TRBV6-1 and J usage is TRBJ2-7; 8 positions agree with TRBD2. The sequence derives from a human donor who was the organ donor for an intestinal transplant. This material consisted of unstimulated CD4+ T cells sorted from spleen or lymph node cells, taken before transplant. In DNA form, the CDR3 reads TGTGCCAGCAGTGTGACAGCGGGAGTGGCGGGAGAGCAGTACTTC. This codes for CASSVTAGVAGEQYF.